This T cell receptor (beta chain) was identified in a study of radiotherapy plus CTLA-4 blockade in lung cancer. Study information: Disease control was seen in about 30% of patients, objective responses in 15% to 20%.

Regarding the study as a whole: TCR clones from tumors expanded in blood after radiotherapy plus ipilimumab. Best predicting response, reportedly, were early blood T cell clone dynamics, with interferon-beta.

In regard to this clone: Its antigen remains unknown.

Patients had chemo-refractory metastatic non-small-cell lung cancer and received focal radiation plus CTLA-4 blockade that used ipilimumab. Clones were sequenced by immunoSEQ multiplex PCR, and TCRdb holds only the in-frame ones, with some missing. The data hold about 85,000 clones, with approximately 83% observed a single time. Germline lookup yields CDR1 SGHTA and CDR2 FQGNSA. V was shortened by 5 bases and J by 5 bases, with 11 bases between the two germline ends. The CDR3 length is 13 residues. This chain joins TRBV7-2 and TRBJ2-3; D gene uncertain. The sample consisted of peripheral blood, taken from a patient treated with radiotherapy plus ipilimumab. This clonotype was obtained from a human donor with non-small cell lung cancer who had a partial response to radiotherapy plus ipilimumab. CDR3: CASSASLKDTQYF. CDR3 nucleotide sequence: TGTGCCAGCAGCGCGTCCCTAAAAGATACGCAGTATTTT.